This TCR beta chain derives from a study of T cell changes during pregnancy in multiple sclerosis. The germline V gene has CDR1 LGHNA and CDR2 YNFKEQ. V lost 1 base and J lost 3; bases outside the gene matches: 1. The CDR3 extends over 14 amino acids. Repertoires were generated with immunoSEQ multiplex PCR, while TCRdb's copy carries only in-frame clones and drops some. Found here are about 46,000 clones, around 94% of them singletons; the top ten hold about 0.41%. The sequences come from CD4+ T cells from peripheral blood mononuclear cells, collected in the second trimester of pregnancy. The chain has TRBV4-2 and TRBJ2-7; 9 nucleotides line up with TRBD1. This clonotype originated in a female donor in good health, enrolled as a control in a pregnancy study. Here the CDR3 DNA reads TGTGCCAGCAGCCAAGGACAGGGGGACTACGAGCAGTACTTC. Protein sequence: CASSQGQGDYEQYF.